The 10 T cell receptor beta chains reported below all come from one sample, sequenced in a study of OX40 agonist ivuxolimab in advanced cancers. Produced via immunoSEQ multiplex PCR; TCRdb's table is partial and in-frame only. The sample gives 16,000 or so clones, 86% of which show up once; approximately 4.1% is in the top ten. Sequenced material: CD4+ or CD8+ T cells sorted from blood, taken in a trial of the OX40 agonist ivuxolimab. Source of these receptors: an adult with an advanced solid tumor such as melanoma, head and neck, liver or kidney cancer.

The chain uses TRBV10-3 and TRBJ2-2; tentatively, D is TRBD2 (5 bases). CDR3 length: 12 amino acids. The germline V gene has CDR1 ENHRY and CDR2 SYGVKD. Trimming took 8 bases from V and 6 from J, leaving 10 bases between them. The CDR3 DNA is TGTGCCATCGAAAGCGGAGCCGGGGAGCTGTTTTTT. Protein sequence: CAIESGAGELFF.

The chain links TRBV10-3 to TRBJ2-7; D might be TRBD2 (6 bases). The V and J ends lost 6 bases and 0 bases respectively, with 9 bases between them. CDR1 is ENHRY and CDR2 is SYGVKD in the germline V gene. This CDR3 region has 13 residues. The CDR3 bases are TGTGCCATCAGGGGGGAGGCCTCCTACGAGCAGTACTTC. This codes for CAIRGEASYEQYF.

The gene calls are TRBV28 and TRBJ1-1; D is undetermined. Germline V CDR1 and CDR2: MDHEN, SYDVKM. CDR3 length: 15 residues. Trimming pared 7 bases from V and 1 base from J, leaving 16 bases between. In DNA form, the CDR3 reads TGTGCCAGCAAGGACCCCGCACTTCCGAACACTGAAGCTTTCTTT. As protein: CASKDPALPNTEAFF.

The chain recombines TRBV2 with TRBJ1-6; the match to TRBD1 covers 7 bases. Germline CDR1 SNHLY, CDR2 FYNNEI. V lost 6 bases, J lost 9 bases, and 8 bases stayed unmatched. The CDR3 loop spans 14 amino acids. The CDR3 sequence is CASRTDRASSPLHF. CDR3 sequence (DNA): TGTGCCAGCAGGACCGACAGGGCCAGTTCACCCCTCCACTTT.

In the case of this clone: This specimen includes other DNA sequences encoding the same CDR3. V and J are TRBV5-5 and TRBJ1-1; D unresolved. CDR1 is SGHKS and CDR2 is YYEKEE in the germline V gene (reference sequence). Trimming took 0 bases from V and 4 from J, leaving 7 bases between them. CDR3 size: 13 residues. The CDR3 protein is CASSLGRGTEAFF. In nucleotides, the CDR3 is TGTGCCAGCAGCTTGGGGCGGGGCACTGAAGCTTTCTTT.

This chain joins TRBV27 and TRBJ1-5; no clear D gene. In germline, CDR1 is MNHEY, CDR2 SMNVEV (reference sequence). V lost 1 base and J 3 bases, leaving 7 bases between the germline ends. The length of the CDR3 is 14 residues. The CDR3 nucleotides are TGTGCCAGCAGTTTATATGGTGACAATCAGCCCCAGCATTTT. Translated: CASSLYGDNQPQHF.

The rearrangement joins TRBV4-2 to TRBJ2-3; tentatively, D is TRBD2 (5 bases). The CDR3 runs to 16 residues. The V and J ends lost 1 base and 0 bases respectively, with 11 bases between them. Germline V gene lookup returns CDR1 LGHNA and CDR2 YNFKEQ. In DNA, the CDR3 is TGTGCCAGCAGCCAAGCGAGGGCTACTAGCACAGATACGCAGTATTTT. Its protein product is CASSQARATSTDTQYF.

V is TRBV5-1 and J is TRBJ2-5; TRBD2 aligns across 8 bases. The V gene's germline CDR1 is SGHRS and CDR2 YFSETQ. The CDR3 sequence is 13 residues long. The ends lost 4 bases at V and 4 bases at J; junction bases unmatched: 3. The chain's CDR3 is CASSPSGGETQYF. The CDR3 DNA reads TGCGCCAGCAGCCCCAGCGGGGGAGAGACCCAGTACTTC.

The chain links TRBV6-4 to TRBJ1-2; D gene ambiguous. The CDR3 sequence is 13 residues long. V was cut by 4 bases and J by 1 base, with 7 bases left in between. CDR1 and CDR2 from the germline V gene are MRHNA and SNTAGT. CDR3 protein: CASSVQRNYGYTF. DNA of the CDR3: TGTGCCAGCAGTGTCCAGCGTAACTATGGCTACACCTTC.

This clone was seen a few times. The chain joins TRBV2 to TRBJ2-2; D remains unclear. The ends were cut back, 5 bases at V and 0 bases at J, with 16 bases in the middle. The CDR3 covers 17 residues. CDR1 is SNHLY, CDR2 FYNNEI, per germline. CDR3 residues: CASSLLRKNANTGELFF. As DNA, the CDR3 is TGTGCCAGCAGTCTATTGCGGAAGAACGCGAACACCGGGGAGCTGTTTTTT.